Below, 29 T cell receptor beta chains from the same sample are listed, as sequenced in a study of a mutant IDH1 vaccine in newly diagnosed glioma. These receptors lack a known antigen. This sample's time point: week 5, during vaccination. Vaccination comprised doses that each held 300 ug of mutant IDH1 20-mer peptide, plus topical imiquimod. This table comes from immunoSEQ multiplex PCR, and its TCRdb copy is limited to in-frame clones, with some not included. The table includes some 25,000 clones, approximately 80% detected once. Sequenced material: PBMCs, taken from a glioma patient whose treatment included an IDH1 peptide vaccine. The receptors derive from a middle-aged man with glioma.

This CDR3 reads CASSQLPHRLSNQPQHF. The CDR3 region has the DNA TGCGCCAGCAGCCAGCTCCCCCACAGGCTAAGCAATCAGCCCCAGCATTTT. The chain couples TRBV4-1 to TRBJ1-5, with D tentatively TRBD1 (5 bases). Germline-derived CDR1 and CDR2 are MGHRA and YSYEKL. V lost 3 bases and J lost 1, with 16 bases in between. The CDR3 runs 17 residues.

The chain links TRBV7-7 to TRBJ1-2; no clear D gene. Between the trimmed V and J ends, which lost 8 bases and 4 bases, there was a span of 20 bases. CDR1 is SSHAT and CDR2 is FNYEAQ in the germline V gene (reference sequence). The CDR3 spans 15 residues. CDR3 nucleotide sequence: TGTGCCAGCCCTAGACCGGACGAAATCTTCTATGGCTACACCTTC. The encoded protein is CASPRPDEIFYGYTF.

This chain joins TRBV4-1 and TRBJ2-1; 12 positions agree with TRBD2. The CDR3 extends over 22 amino acids. From germline, CDR1 is MGHRA and CDR2 YSYEKL. The ends lost 4 bases at V and 2 bases at J; junction bases unmatched: 21. The CDR3 DNA follows: TGCGCCAGCAGCCGATTGTTGGGGCGGATGACTAGCGGGAGAAATACCTACAATGAGCAGTTCTTC. Translation gives CASSRLLGRMTSGRNTYNEQFF.

The chain links TRBV11-2 to TRBJ2-7, with TRBD2 as a possible D gene (7 bases). CDR1 and CDR2 (germline): SGHAT, FQNNGV. V was trimmed by 2 bases and J by 2 bases, leaving 19 bases between them. CDR3 length: 17 amino acids. CDR3 loop: CASSLSGGQALTYEQYF. In DNA, the CDR3 is TGTGCCAGCAGCTTATCCGGGGGGCAGGCTTTAACCTACGAGCAGTACTTC.

This sequence joins TRBV7-2 and TRBJ2-6; possible D gene TRBD1, 5 bases. CDR1 is SGHTA and CDR2 is FQGNSA in the germline V gene. The CDR3 spans 16 residues. Trimming removed 4 bases at V and 1 base at J, with 11 bases between. CDR3 residues: CASSSPRVSGANVLTF. CDR3 nucleotides: TGTGCCAGCAGCTCTCCCAGGGTATCTGGGGCCAACGTCCTGACTTTC.

The gene calls are TRBV29-1 and TRBJ2-7; no reliable D call. This CDR3 has 16 residues. The germline V gene has CDR1 SQVTM and CDR2 ANQGSEA. Trimming shortened V by 4 bases and J by 0 bases, and 19 bases separated the two germline ends. The CDR3, as DNA: TGCAGCGTTGGTGTACCGCTAATAGGATTCTCCTACGAGCAGTACTTC. It codes for CSVGVPLIGFSYEQYF.

The table lists this clone with a count of one. This chain uses TRBV7-2 with TRBJ1-1, with TRBD1 identical over 8 bases. Germline V gives CDR1 SGHTA, CDR2 FQGNSA. Unmatched junction bases numbered 5, after V lost 7 bases and J lost 1 base. This CDR3 spans 14 amino acids. This CDR3 reads CASTEDRANTEAFF. The DNA for the CDR3 is TGTGCCAGCACCGAGGACAGGGCGAACACTGAAGCTTTCTTT.

The V and J genes are TRBV19 and TRBJ2-2; the D gene is possibly TRBD1 (5 bases). V was cut by 6 bases and J by 2 bases, with 16 bases left in between. Germline V CDR1 and CDR2: LNHDA, SQIVND (reference sequence). There are 16 residues in the CDR3. The CDR3 DNA follows: TGTGCCAGTAGCCCTCTTGGGGCGATAAACACCGGGGAGCTGTTTTTT. This encodes CASSPLGAINTGELFF.

The chain couples TRBV7-9 to TRBJ1-2; no firm D call. The V end lost 5 bases, the J end lost 8 bases, and 9 bases lay between the germline ends. This CDR3 spans 11 amino acids. Germline loops: CDR1 SEHNR, CDR2 FQNEAQ (reference sequence). In DNA form, the CDR3 reads TGTGCCAGCAGCAGGACCGGGGGCTACACCTTC. This translates into CASSRTGGYTF.

The chain employs TRBV19 and TRBJ2-3, with D maybe TRBD1 (6 bases). The CDR3 has 15 amino acids. Looked up from germline, CDR1 is LNHDA and CDR2 is SQIVND (reference sequence). V shed 0 bases and J shed 6 bases, with 13 bases lying between them. The CDR3 region is CASSIDGRGSDTQYF. The DNA of the CDR3 is TGTGCCAGTAGTATAGACGGCAGGGGTTCCGATACGCAGTATTTT.

The chain uses TRBV19 and TRBJ2-1; the match to TRBD1 covers 7 bases. V dropped 1 base and J dropped 2; count of bases not matched to a gene: 2. CDR3 length equals 15 residues. The germline gives CDR1 LNHDA, CDR2 SQIVND (reference sequence). The CDR3 sequence is CASSIVQGPYNEQFF. DNA of the CDR3: TGTGCCAGTAGTATAGTACAGGGGCCCTACAATGAGCAGTTCTTC.

The chain combines TRBV7-6 with TRBJ2-4; 8 bases are shared with TRBD1. Germline-derived CDR1 and CDR2 are SGHVS and FNYEAQ. With 1 base clipped from V and 7 bases from J, the junction kept 3 bases outside the gene matches. The length of the CDR3 is 14 residues. CDR3 coding DNA: TGTGCCAGCAGCTTAGGACAGGGGTCGAACATTCAGTACTTC. Protein: CASSLGQGSNIQYF.

J is TRBJ2-5 and V is TRBV5-4; no firm D call. V was cut by 0 bases and J by 5 bases, with 11 bases left in between. CDR1 is SGHNT and CDR2 is YYREEE in the germline V gene (reference sequence). The CDR3 runs to 14 residues. The CDR3 spells CASSLEFSSETQYF. The CDR3 nucleotides are TGTGCCAGCAGCTTGGAATTCTCGTCGGAGACCCAGTACTTC.

The chain employs TRBV9 and TRBJ2-3; 7 nucleotides agree with TRBD2. V dropped 0 bases and J dropped 2; count of bases not matched to a gene: 9. Looked up from germline, CDR1 is SGDLS and CDR2 is YYNGEE. The CDR3 runs 17 residues. CDR3 DNA sequence: TGTGCCAGCAGCGTAGCGGAAGGACTAGACCTCACAGATACGCAGTATTTT. Encoded protein: CASSVAEGLDLTDTQYF.

This chain connects TRBV6-1 to TRBJ2-1; 7 nucleotides line up with TRBD2. The CDR3 loop spans 12 amino acids. The J segment lost 9 bases and the V segment lost 6 bases, leaving 5 bases of the junction unmatched. In germline, CDR1 is MNHNS, CDR2 SASEGT. The CDR3 loop reads CASRVAGAEQFF. The CDR3 DNA reads as TGTGCCAGCAGAGTTGCGGGAGCTGAGCAGTTCTTC.

This clone showed up just a few times. This chain links TRBV19 with TRBJ2-7; D unclear. CDR3 size: 12 residues. The ends were cut back, 1 base at V and 6 bases at J, with 7 bases in the middle. Germline CDR1 LNHDA, CDR2 SQIVND (reference sequence). The CDR3 loop reads CASSIAGREQYF. The CDR3 DNA follows: TGTGCCAGTAGTATAGCGGGCCGCGAGCAGTACTTC.

The chain employs TRBV11-3 and TRBJ2-1; D gene uncertain. Trimming took 1 base from V and 0 from J, leaving 7 bases between them. This CDR3 is built from 15 residues. CDR1 SGHNT and CDR2 YENEEA come from the germline V gene. CDR3 nucleotide sequence: TGTGCCAGCAGCTTAGTGGCTAGCTCCTACAATGAGCAGTTCTTC. Translating gives CASSLVASSYNEQFF.

The chain has TRBV19 and TRBJ2-5, with a tentative D call TRBD2 (6 bases). Germline V CDR1 and CDR2: LNHDA, SQIVND (reference sequence). Deletions cut 1 base from V and 5 bases from J, with 17 bases between. The CDR3 sequence is 16 residues long. The CDR3 loop reads CASSIGGGIRGETQYF. In DNA, the CDR3 is TGTGCCAGTAGTATAGGGGGCGGGATCCGAGGGGAGACCCAGTACTTC.

The chain employs TRBV6-1 and TRBJ2-3; TRBD1 is a possible D gene (7 bases). V was trimmed by 3 bases and J by 4 bases, leaving 14 bases between them. This CDR3 spans 15 amino acids. CDR1 MNHNS and CDR2 SASEGT come from the germline V gene. This CDR3 is CASSESAGGPDTQYF. Here the CDR3 DNA reads TGTGCCAGCAGTGAGAGTGCAGGGGGGCCAGATACGCAGTATTTT.

This clone was seen only once. The chain links TRBV4-1 to TRBJ2-1; D may be TRBD1 or TRBD2 (6 bases each). Germline V lookup: CDR1 MGHRA, CDR2 YSYEKL. V gave up 1 base and J gave up 10 bases, with 20 bases separating them. CDR3 length: 16 residues. CDR3: CASSQGYPGEVEEQFF. In DNA form, the CDR3 reads TGCGCCAGCAGCCAAGGATATCCAGGGGAGGTAGAGGAGCAGTTCTTC.

Sample share makes this clone large. The chain has TRBV19 and TRBJ2-3; D might be TRBD2 (5 bases). Germline V gene lookup returns CDR1 LNHDA and CDR2 SQIVND (reference sequence). Trimming pared 2 bases from V and 2 bases from J, leaving 11 bases between. The CDR3 extends over 15 amino acids. The CDR3 DNA is TGTGCCAGTAGTATAAGCGGACTTAACACAGATACGCAGTATTTT. This sequence encodes CASSISGLNTDTQYF.

This sequence joins TRBV11-3 and TRBJ2-7; 9 bases agree with TRBD1. Germline V gives CDR1 SGHNT, CDR2 YENEEA. The CDR3 loop spans 13 amino acids. V lost 5 bases, J lost 7 bases, and 6 bases stayed unmatched. The chain's CDR3 is CASSPQGAGEQYF. The CDR3 DNA sequence: TGTGCCAGCAGCCCACAGGGGGCGGGAGAGCAGTACTTC.

V and J are TRBV29-1 and TRBJ1-1; a weak D match, TRBD1 (5 bases). The CDR3 has 13 residues. Looked up from germline, CDR1 is SQVTM and CDR2 is ANQGSEA. V lost 6 bases, J lost 11 bases, and 22 bases lay in between. CDR3: CSVGGVLKVKAFF. CDR3 sequence (DNA): TGCAGCGTCGGGGGGGTTTTAAAAGTCAAGGCTTTCTTT.

This clone occurred once. The chain carries TRBV7-2 and TRBJ1-5; D is unresolved. There are 13 residues in the CDR3. CDR1 SGHTA and CDR2 FQGNSA come from the germline V gene. The V gene lost 6 bases and the J gene lost 2 bases, with 8 bases spanning the gap. CDR3 region: CASSARGNQPQHF. The CDR3 DNA follows: TGTGCCAGCAGTGCCCGGGGCAATCAGCCCCAGCATTTT.

V gene TRBV5-1 combines with J gene TRBJ2-3; 12 nucleotides agree with TRBD2. The length of the CDR3 is 17 residues. J was trimmed by 3 bases and V by 4 bases; bases with no gene match: 9. Germline V CDR1 and CDR2: SGHRS, YFSETQ. The DNA of the CDR3 is TGCGCCAGCAGCCCCATGGGGACTAGCGGGTCTACAGATACGCAGTATTTT. Residues: CASSPMGTSGSTDTQYF.

The V and J genes are TRBV19 and TRBJ1-5; 9 nucleotides match TRBD1. The ends lost 0 bases at V and 5 bases at J; junction bases unmatched: 2. The germline CDR1 and CDR2 sequences are LNHDA and SQIVND (reference sequence). The CDR3 sequence is 15 residues long. The CDR3 DNA reads TGTGCCAGTAGTATAGACCGGGACAGGGATCAGCCCCAGCATTTT. Its protein product is CASSIDRDRDQPQHF.

The V and J genes are TRBV18 and TRBJ1-1; D call uncertain. The germline V and J ends were trimmed by 4 bases and 4 bases, with 7 bases remaining between them. The germline V gene encodes CDR1 KGHSH and CDR2 LQKENI. The CDR3 extends over 12 amino acids. CDR3 nucleotide sequence: TGTGCCAGCTCACAGGGAGTCACTGAAGCTTTCTTT. Residues: CASSQGVTEAFF.

V usage is TRBV2 and J usage is TRBJ2-5; D gene ambiguous. The end of the DNA fits TRBJ2-7 better, so the J call may be wrong. This CDR3 is 14 amino acids long. The germline CDR1 and CDR2 sequences are SNHLY and FYNNEI. Written as DNA, the CDR3 is TGTGCCAGCAGTGGATCGGCACAGACCTACGAGCAGTACTTC. This gives the protein CASSGSAQTYEQYF.

In its sample, this clone was seen a few times. The chain uses TRBV6-5 and TRBJ2-7; possibly TRBD1 for D (5 bases). Trimming pared 8 bases from V and 0 bases from J, leaving 14 bases between. From germline, CDR1 is MNHEY and CDR2 SVGAGI. The CDR3 contains 14 residues. CDR3 sequence reads: CASRRQLSSYEQYF. In nucleotides, the CDR3 is TGTGCCAGCCGAAGACAGCTGAGCTCCTACGAGCAGTACTTC.